This entry lists 31 T cell receptor beta chains sequenced from one sample in a study of cytotoxic CD8 clonotypes in ibrutinib-treated CLL. Method: immunoSEQ multiplex PCR; TCRdb's copy keeps in-frame clones and lacks some. The profile covers approximately 190,000 clones, with 60% to 80% appearing a single time and about an eighth taken by the ten largest. Source: PBMCs, taken after 12 months of ibrutinib treatment. These receptor sequences come from a human donor with chronic lymphocytic leukemia.

The rearrangement joins TRBV6-1 to TRBJ2-6; weak D call: TRBD1 (5 bases). The CDR3 totals 17 residues. CDR1 is MNHNS and CDR2 is SASEGT in the germline V gene. V lost 4 bases and J 0 bases, leaving 13 bases between the germline ends. The CDR3, as DNA: TGTGCCAGCAGTGTACAGGTTTCACCCTCTGGGGCCAACGTCCTGACTTTC. This sequence encodes CASSVQVSPSGANVLTF.

This clone showed up just once. CDR3 DNA: TGTGCCAGCAGCCGTACAGGGTATACTGAAGCTTTCTTT. Encoded protein: CASSRTGYTEAFF. This rearrangement joins TRBV11-2 to TRBJ1-1, with a tentative D call TRBD1 (6 bases). Germline CDR1 and CDR2: SGHAT and FQNNGV. With 5 bases removed from V and 5 bases from J, the gap between germline ends came to 12 bases. The CDR3 spans 13 residues.

The CDR3 nucleotides are TGCAGCGTTGCAGATCGGGACGTATGGACCCAGTACTTC. Protein product: CSVADRDVWTQYF. This chain uses TRBV29-1 with TRBJ2-5; D tentatively fits TRBD1 or TRBD2 (5 bases each). The V and J ends lost 4 bases and 7 bases respectively, with 16 bases between them. The CDR3 has 13 amino acids. Per the germline V gene, CDR1 is SQVTM and CDR2 is ANQGSEA.

The chain combines TRBV27 with TRBJ1-2, with 11 bases identical to TRBD1. Germline CDR1 reads MNHEY; CDR2 reads SMNVEV (reference sequence). The CDR3 has 17 amino acids. Trimming cost V 5 bases and J 4 bases; bases outside gene matches: 12. CDR3 sequence: CASSQTSDRGLGYGYTF. The CDR3, as DNA: TGTGCCAGCAGTCAAACCTCGGACAGGGGGCTTGGCTATGGCTACACCTTC.

This clone was counted many times. The CDR3 is CASSTFPGQGMNTEAFF. DNA of the CDR3: TGTGCCAGCTCAACCTTCCCGGGACAGGGCATGAACACTGAAGCTTTCTTT. This chain uses TRBV18 with TRBJ1-1; 9 bases are a match to TRBD1. CDR1 is KGHSH and CDR2 is LQKENI in the germline V gene. J gave up 0 bases and V 5 bases, and 10 bases lay outside the gene matches. The CDR3 spans 17 residues.

The chain recombines TRBV2 with TRBJ2-1, with 9 bases matching TRBD2. Germline CDR1 reads SNHLY; CDR2 reads FYNNEI. There are 16 residues in the CDR3. V lost 0 bases and J lost 9; bases outside the gene matches: 9. CDR3 nucleotides: TGTGCCAGCAGTGAAGCGGCGTCTAGCGGGACTCTTGAGCAGTTCTTC. Residues: CASSEAASSGTLEQFF. Variable domain in full (rest from reference TRBV2 and TRBJ2-1): EPEVTQTPSHQVTQMGQEVILRCVPISNHLYFYWYRQILGQKVEFLVSFYNNEISEKSEIFDDQFSVERPDGSNFTLKIRSTKLEDSAMYFCASSEAASSGTLEQFFGPGTRLTVL.

The chain employs TRBV28 and TRBJ1-1, with D unclear. The CDR3 contains 12 residues. V lost 6 bases and J 5 bases, leaving 10 bases between the germline ends. CDR1 is MDHEN and CDR2 is SYDVKM in the germline V gene. The CDR3: CASRPPGTEAFF. CDR3 coding DNA: TGTGCCAGCAGACCCCCGGGTACTGAAGCTTTCTTT. Combining the CDR3 with reference TRBV28 and TRBJ1-1 gives the whole variable domain DVKVTQSSRYLVKRTGEKVFLECVQDMDHENMFWYRQDPGLGLRLIYFSYDVKMKEKGDIPEGYSVSREKKERFSLILESASTNQTSMYLCASRPPGTEAFFGQGTRLTVV.

This clone was seen more than once but under ten times. This chain joins TRBV18 and TRBJ1-2; TRBD1 matches 8 bases. In germline, CDR1 is KGHSH, CDR2 LQKENI. This CDR3 contains 15 residues. The ends lost 0 bases at V and 3 bases at J; junction bases unmatched: 3. The CDR3 region is CASSPPDRDYYGYTF. CDR3 nucleotide sequence: TGTGCCAGCTCACCACCGGACAGGGACTACTATGGCTACACCTTC.

The chain joins TRBV4-1 to TRBJ2-7; 11 positions match TRBD1. Trimming took 3 bases from V and 4 from J; bases not matched to a gene: 8. There are 16 residues in the CDR3. CDR1 MGHRA and CDR2 YSYEKL come from the germline V gene. CDR3 sequence: CASSHPGGQGVYEQYF. The CDR3 region has the DNA TGCGCCAGCAGCCACCCGGGGGGACAGGGGGTGTACGAGCAGTACTTC.

V usage is TRBV5-5 and J usage is TRBJ2-2; D unclear. V shed 4 bases and J shed 9 bases, with 10 bases lying between them. The germline CDR1 and CDR2 sequences are SGHKS and YYEKEE (reference sequence). The CDR3 runs 12 residues. CDR3 nucleotides: TGTGCCAGCAGCCCGAGAGGACGGGAGCTGTTTTTT. This codes for CASSPRGRELFF.

This clone showed up just a few times. The gene calls are TRBV28 and TRBJ2-1; 10 bases are a match to TRBD2. CDR1 is MDHEN, CDR2 SYDVKM, per germline. V was pared by 7 bases and J by 0 bases, with 12 bases of the junction left unmatched. This CDR3 region has 18 residues. The CDR3 spells CASNPGLAYTSSYNEQFF. The CDR3 region has the DNA TGTGCCAGCAACCCGGGACTAGCGTACACGAGCTCCTACAATGAGCAGTTCTTC.

The chain uses TRBV2 and TRBJ1-2, with D unresolved. The germline V gene has CDR1 SNHLY and CDR2 FYNNEI. CDR3 size: 13 residues. Trimming cost V 0 bases and J 8 bases, with 10 bases left between them. The CDR3 nucleotides read TGTGCCAGCAGTGAAGCTGGCGACATCGGCTACACCTTC. Translating it yields CASSEAGDIGYTF.

The chain combines TRBV2 with TRBJ1-6; D gene uncertain. CDR1 and CDR2 from the germline V gene are SNHLY and FYNNEI. V was clipped by 5 bases and J by 0 bases, with 8 bases between them. The CDR3 consists of 15 residues. The CDR3 spells CASSSRSSYNSPLHF. Written as DNA, the CDR3 is TGTGCCAGCAGTAGTAGGAGCTCCTATAATTCACCCCTCCACTTT.

This clone was detected once. The chain joins TRBV27 to TRBJ1-4; D gene uncertain. The germline V gene encodes CDR1 MNHEY and CDR2 SMNVEV (reference sequence). The CDR3 is 13 amino acids. Trimming took 3 bases from V and 7 from J, leaving 9 bases between them. The CDR3 DNA sequence: TGTGCCAGCAGTTTGAGGAGGGCTGAAAAACTGTTTTTT. This translates into CASSLRRAEKLFF.

The chain has TRBV4-1 and TRBJ2-5; 12 bases are shared with TRBD2. The germline V gene has CDR1 MGHRA and CDR2 YSYEKL. The CDR3 is 17 amino acids. The junction had 5 bases not matched to a gene; V was cut back by 3 bases and J by 0 bases. The CDR3 reads CASSQVLAGGHQETQYF. For the CDR3, the DNA is TGCGCCAGCAGCCAGGTACTAGCGGGGGGACACCAAGAGACCCAGTACTTC.

This rearrangement joins TRBV25-1 to TRBJ1-2, with D perhaps matching TRBD1 (5 bases). The CDR3 contains 13 residues. Between the trimmed V and J ends, which lost 2 bases and 7 bases, there was a span of 11 bases. Germline lookup yields CDR1 MGHDK and CDR2 SYGVNS. CDR3 protein: CASSEQGLRGYTF. Written as DNA, the CDR3 is TGTGCCAGCAGTGAACAGGGCCTACGTGGCTACACCTTC.

This clone was recorded a few times. This chain uses TRBV25-1 with TRBJ1-1; D is possibly TRBD1 (6 bases). V was shortened by 4 bases and J by 0 bases, with 15 bases between the two germline ends. This CDR3 has 16 residues. Looked up from germline, CDR1 is MGHDK and CDR2 is SYGVNS. CDR3 loop: CASSAIDRLMNTEAFF. The CDR3, as DNA: TGTGCCAGCAGTGCAATAGACAGGCTCATGAACACTGAAGCTTTCTTT.

This clone was detected once. CDR3 amino acids: CASTRQAGHEQYF. CDR3 bases: TGTGCCAGCACCCGACAAGCGGGCCACGAGCAGTACTTC. The genes are TRBV7-2 and TRBJ2-7, with a weak D call TRBD2 (6 bases). The germline CDR1 and CDR2 sequences are SGHTA and FQGNSA. The CDR3 extends over 13 amino acids. V was pared by 7 bases and J by 5 bases, with 15 bases between.

V usage is TRBV4-2 and J usage is TRBJ2-7, with 8 nucleotides matching TRBD2. Trimming removed 0 bases from V and 3 bases from J; junction bases left unmatched: 13. Germline-derived CDR1 and CDR2 are LGHNA and YNFKEQ. The CDR3 has 18 residues. The CDR3: CASSQESGWLAGSYEQYF. CDR3 DNA sequence: TGTGCCAGCAGCCAAGAAAGCGGGTGGCTAGCGGGTAGCTACGAGCAGTACTTC.

In this sample, this clone turned up once. V is TRBV7-9 and J is TRBJ2-1; 7 bases map to TRBD2. The CDR3 is 17 residues long. V dropped 1 base and J dropped 2; count of bases not matched to a gene: 8. CDR1 is SEHNR and CDR2 is FQNEAQ in the germline V gene (reference sequence). The CDR3 DNA reads TGTGCCAGCAGCTTAGATGGACCGGGAGGACCCTACAATGAGCAGTTCTTC. It codes for CASSLDGPGGPYNEQFF.

This rearrangement joins TRBV2 to TRBJ2-5; 7 bases line up with TRBD1. The junction had 11 bases not matched to a gene; V was cut back by 6 bases and J by 4 bases. The CDR3 extends over 15 amino acids. Germline assignment: CDR1 SNHLY and CDR2 FYNNEI. CDR3 nucleotide sequence: TGTGCCAGCAGCGGGGACAGTTTCTTTATAGAGACCCAGTACTTC. Translating gives CASSGDSFFIETQYF.

This chain joins TRBV4-1 and TRBJ1-1; D is ambiguous. CDR1 and CDR2 (germline): MGHRA, YSYEKL. This CDR3 has 13 amino acids. V lost 1 base and J 7 bases, leaving 10 bases between the germline ends. The CDR3: CASSQGPANEAFF. CDR3 bases: TGCGCCAGCAGCCAAGGTCCGGCCAATGAAGCTTTCTTT.

The chain recombines TRBV9 with TRBJ2-2; 8 nucleotides agree with TRBD2. Germline V gene sequence: CDR1 SGDLS, CDR2 YYNGEE. The trim removed 1 base at V and 4 bases at J, leaving 9 bases unmatched. The CDR3 contains 17 residues. The CDR3 DNA reads as TGTGCCAGCAGCGTAAGGGGTGCGGGGGGCGTCACCGGGGAGCTGTTTTTT. Encoded protein: CASSVRGAGGVTGELFF. Full variable domain (rest looked up from reference TRBV9 and TRBJ2-2): DSGVTQTPKHLITATGQRVTLRCSPRSGDLSVYWYQQSLDQGLQFLIQYYNGEERAKGNILERFSAQQFPDLHSELNLSSLELGDSALYFCASSVRGAGGVTGELFFGEGSRLTVL.

A few counts support this clone. The rearrangement uses TRBV15 and TRBJ2-7; D unclear. The CDR3 spans 11 residues. Between the trimmed V and J ends, which lost 1 base and 9 bases, there was a span of 7 bases. CDR1 and CDR2 from the germline V gene are LNHNV and YYDKDF (reference sequence). The CDR3 nucleotides are TGTGCCACCAGCAGAGTCACGTGGCAGTACTTC. It specifies CATSRVTWQYF.

The gene calls are TRBV6-1 and TRBJ1-2; 7 bases are a match to TRBD1. The CDR3 covers 12 residues. Trimming at V came to 6 bases and at J to 8 bases, leaving 6 bases not matched to a gene. Germline CDR1 is MNHNS and CDR2 is SASEGT. CDR3 DNA: TGTGCCAGCAGACGACAGGGAATGGGCTACACCTTC. Protein product: CASRRQGMGYTF.

CDR3 sequence: CASSSRYEQFF. CDR3 bases: TGTGCCAGCAGCAGCCGTTATGAGCAGTTCTTC. The V gene is TRBV27, the J gene TRBJ2-1; D not certain. The CDR3 spans 11 residues. Trimming left V 6 bases short and J 8 bases short, with 8 bases between. Germline V gives CDR1 MNHEY, CDR2 SMNVEV (reference sequence).

V is TRBV7-9 and J is TRBJ2-1, with 10 positions matching TRBD2. This CDR3 contains 13 residues. V lost 8 bases, J lost 4 bases, and 2 bases stayed unmatched. Per germline, CDR1 SEHNR and CDR2 FQNEAQ (reference sequence). The DNA for the CDR3 is TGTGCCAGCGAGCGGGGGGGTTACAATGAGCAGTTCTTC. Amino acid sequence: CASERGGYNEQFF.

This clone appeared a few times. This sequence joins TRBV4-1 and TRBJ1-2; maybe TRBD1 (5 bases). This CDR3 spans 15 amino acids. CDR1 and CDR2 (germline): MGHRA, YSYEKL. With 4 bases removed from V and 4 bases from J, the gap between germline ends came to 16 bases. CDR3 coding DNA: TGCGCCAGCAGCCCTGAACAGGTTAGGGGCTATGGCTACACCTTC. This translates into CASSPEQVRGYGYTF.

This rearrangement joins TRBV29-1 to TRBJ2-7; D may match TRBD1 or TRBD2 (5 bases each). Germline CDR1 is SQVTM and CDR2 is ANQGSEA. There are 13 residues in the CDR3. The V and J ends lost 1 base and 3 bases respectively, with 10 bases between them. This CDR3 is CSVEGGQGYEQYF. The CDR3 DNA is TGCAGCGTTGAAGGCGGGCAGGGCTACGAGCAGTACTTC.

On this clone itself: A junction boundary mismatches the germline segment, possibly from a read error. The chain employs TRBV10-3 and TRBJ1-2; no clear D. The CDR3 consists of 12 residues. CDR1 and CDR2 (germline): ENHRY, SYGVKD. The CDR3 nucleotides read TGTGCCAGCAGTATGCCTAACTATGGCTACACCTTC. As protein: CASSMPNYGYTF.

The chain joins TRBV6-1 to TRBJ2-1; D is perhaps TRBD1 (5 bases). The CDR3 is 15 residues long. The V end lost 1 base, the J end lost 2 bases, and 9 bases lay between the germline ends. Germline CDR1 reads MNHNS; CDR2 reads SASEGT. The CDR3 sequence: CASSEERTTYNEQFF. DNA of the CDR3: TGTGCCAGCAGTGAAGAACGGACAACCTACAATGAGCAGTTCTTC.